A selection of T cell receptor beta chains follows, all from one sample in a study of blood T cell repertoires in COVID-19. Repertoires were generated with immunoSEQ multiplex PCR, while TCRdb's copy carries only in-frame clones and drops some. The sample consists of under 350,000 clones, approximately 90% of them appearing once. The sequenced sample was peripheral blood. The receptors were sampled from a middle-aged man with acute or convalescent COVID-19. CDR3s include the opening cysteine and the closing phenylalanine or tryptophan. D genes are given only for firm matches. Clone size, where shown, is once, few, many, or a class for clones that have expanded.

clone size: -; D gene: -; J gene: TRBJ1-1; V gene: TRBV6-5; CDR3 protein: CASSFSDRNTEAFF; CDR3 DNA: TGTGCCAGCAGTTTCTCGGACAGGAACACTGAAGCTTTCTTT
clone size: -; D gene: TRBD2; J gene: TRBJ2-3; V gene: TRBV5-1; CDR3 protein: CASASGGTDTQYF; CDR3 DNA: TGCGCCAGCGCTAGCGGGGGTACAGATACGCAGTATTTT
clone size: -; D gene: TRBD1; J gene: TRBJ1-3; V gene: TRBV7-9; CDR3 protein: CASSSTGGDGNTIYF; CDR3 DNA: TGTGCCAGCAGCTCAACAGGGGGCGACGGAAACACCATATATTTT
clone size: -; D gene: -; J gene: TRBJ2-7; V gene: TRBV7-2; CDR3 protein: CASSLGPQTAYEQYF; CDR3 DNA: TGTGCCAGCAGCTTAGGGCCCCAGACAGCCTACGAGCAGTACTTC
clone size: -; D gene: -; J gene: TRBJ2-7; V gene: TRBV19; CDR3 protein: CASSPRPYRDTKSYEQYF; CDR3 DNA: TGTGCCAGTAGTCCTAGGCCGTACCGGGACACCAAATCCTACGAGCAGTACTTC
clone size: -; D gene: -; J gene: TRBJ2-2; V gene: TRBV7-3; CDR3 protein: CASSLNGRGNTGELFF; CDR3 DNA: TGTGCCAGCAGCTTAAATGGCAGGGGGAACACCGGGGAGCTGTTTTTT
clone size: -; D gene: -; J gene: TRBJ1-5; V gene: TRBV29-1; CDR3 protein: CSVAAGNSNQPQHF; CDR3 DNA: TGCAGCGTTGCGGCAGGAAATAGCAATCAGCCCCAGCATTTT
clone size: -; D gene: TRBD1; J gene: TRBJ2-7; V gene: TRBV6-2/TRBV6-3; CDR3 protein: CASSYRTGTYEQYF; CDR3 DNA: TGTGCCAGCAGTTACCGGACAGGTACCTACGAGCAGTACTTC
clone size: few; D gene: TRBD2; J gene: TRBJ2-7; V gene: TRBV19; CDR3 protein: CASSPIPAGDFYEQYF; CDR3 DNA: TGTGCCAGTAGTCCCATTCCAGCGGGGGACTTCTACGAGCAGTACTTC
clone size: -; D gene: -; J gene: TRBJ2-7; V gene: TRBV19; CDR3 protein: CASSMYMSYEQYF; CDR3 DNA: TGTGCCAGTAGTATGTACATGTCCTACGAGCAGTACTTC
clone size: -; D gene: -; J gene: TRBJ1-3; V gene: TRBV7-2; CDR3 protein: CASSPIPRNTIYF; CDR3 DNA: TGTGCCAGCAGCCCCATCCCCCGAAACACCATATATTTT
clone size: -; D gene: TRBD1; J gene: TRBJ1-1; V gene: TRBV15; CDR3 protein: CATSRVGGTGAILGQAFF; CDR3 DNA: TGTGCCACCAGCAGAGTCGGAGGGACAGGGGCGATTTTGGGCCAAGCTTTCTTT
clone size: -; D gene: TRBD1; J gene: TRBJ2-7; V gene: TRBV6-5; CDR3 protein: CASSLQGPYSYEQYF; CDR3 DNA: TGTGCCAGCAGCTTACAGGGGCCCTACTCCTACGAGCAGTACTTC
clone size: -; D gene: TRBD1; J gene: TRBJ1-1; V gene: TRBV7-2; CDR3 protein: CASSLDRGGTTEAFF; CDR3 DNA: TGTGCCAGCAGCTTAGACAGGGGGGGGACCACTGAAGCTTTCTTT
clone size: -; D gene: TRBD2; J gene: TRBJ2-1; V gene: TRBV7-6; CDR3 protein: CASSSTSGGFDNEQFF; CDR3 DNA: TGTGCCAGCAGCTCCACTAGCGGGGGATTCGACAATGAGCAGTTCTTC
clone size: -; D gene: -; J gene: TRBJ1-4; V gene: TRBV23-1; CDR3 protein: CASSQYRDTNEKLFF; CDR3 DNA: TGCGCCAGCAGTCAGTACAGGGATACTAATGAAAAACTGTTTTTT
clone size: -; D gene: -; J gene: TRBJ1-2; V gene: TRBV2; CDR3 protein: CASKRQNYGYTF; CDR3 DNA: TGTGCCAGCAAGCGACAGAACTATGGCTACACCTTC
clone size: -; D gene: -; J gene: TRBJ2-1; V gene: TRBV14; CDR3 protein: CASSQDWAEGVRQFF; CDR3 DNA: TGTGCCAGCAGCCAAGATTGGGCGGAAGGGGTGCGCCAGTTCTTC
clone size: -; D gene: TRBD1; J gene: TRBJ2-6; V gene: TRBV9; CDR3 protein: CASSGQGSGANVLTF; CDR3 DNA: TGTGCCAGCAGCGGACAGGGGTCTGGGGCCAACGTCCTGACTTTC
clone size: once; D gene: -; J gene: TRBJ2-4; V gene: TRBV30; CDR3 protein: CAWSLAKNIQYF; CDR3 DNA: TGTGCCTGGTCACTAGCCAAAAACATTCAGTACTTC